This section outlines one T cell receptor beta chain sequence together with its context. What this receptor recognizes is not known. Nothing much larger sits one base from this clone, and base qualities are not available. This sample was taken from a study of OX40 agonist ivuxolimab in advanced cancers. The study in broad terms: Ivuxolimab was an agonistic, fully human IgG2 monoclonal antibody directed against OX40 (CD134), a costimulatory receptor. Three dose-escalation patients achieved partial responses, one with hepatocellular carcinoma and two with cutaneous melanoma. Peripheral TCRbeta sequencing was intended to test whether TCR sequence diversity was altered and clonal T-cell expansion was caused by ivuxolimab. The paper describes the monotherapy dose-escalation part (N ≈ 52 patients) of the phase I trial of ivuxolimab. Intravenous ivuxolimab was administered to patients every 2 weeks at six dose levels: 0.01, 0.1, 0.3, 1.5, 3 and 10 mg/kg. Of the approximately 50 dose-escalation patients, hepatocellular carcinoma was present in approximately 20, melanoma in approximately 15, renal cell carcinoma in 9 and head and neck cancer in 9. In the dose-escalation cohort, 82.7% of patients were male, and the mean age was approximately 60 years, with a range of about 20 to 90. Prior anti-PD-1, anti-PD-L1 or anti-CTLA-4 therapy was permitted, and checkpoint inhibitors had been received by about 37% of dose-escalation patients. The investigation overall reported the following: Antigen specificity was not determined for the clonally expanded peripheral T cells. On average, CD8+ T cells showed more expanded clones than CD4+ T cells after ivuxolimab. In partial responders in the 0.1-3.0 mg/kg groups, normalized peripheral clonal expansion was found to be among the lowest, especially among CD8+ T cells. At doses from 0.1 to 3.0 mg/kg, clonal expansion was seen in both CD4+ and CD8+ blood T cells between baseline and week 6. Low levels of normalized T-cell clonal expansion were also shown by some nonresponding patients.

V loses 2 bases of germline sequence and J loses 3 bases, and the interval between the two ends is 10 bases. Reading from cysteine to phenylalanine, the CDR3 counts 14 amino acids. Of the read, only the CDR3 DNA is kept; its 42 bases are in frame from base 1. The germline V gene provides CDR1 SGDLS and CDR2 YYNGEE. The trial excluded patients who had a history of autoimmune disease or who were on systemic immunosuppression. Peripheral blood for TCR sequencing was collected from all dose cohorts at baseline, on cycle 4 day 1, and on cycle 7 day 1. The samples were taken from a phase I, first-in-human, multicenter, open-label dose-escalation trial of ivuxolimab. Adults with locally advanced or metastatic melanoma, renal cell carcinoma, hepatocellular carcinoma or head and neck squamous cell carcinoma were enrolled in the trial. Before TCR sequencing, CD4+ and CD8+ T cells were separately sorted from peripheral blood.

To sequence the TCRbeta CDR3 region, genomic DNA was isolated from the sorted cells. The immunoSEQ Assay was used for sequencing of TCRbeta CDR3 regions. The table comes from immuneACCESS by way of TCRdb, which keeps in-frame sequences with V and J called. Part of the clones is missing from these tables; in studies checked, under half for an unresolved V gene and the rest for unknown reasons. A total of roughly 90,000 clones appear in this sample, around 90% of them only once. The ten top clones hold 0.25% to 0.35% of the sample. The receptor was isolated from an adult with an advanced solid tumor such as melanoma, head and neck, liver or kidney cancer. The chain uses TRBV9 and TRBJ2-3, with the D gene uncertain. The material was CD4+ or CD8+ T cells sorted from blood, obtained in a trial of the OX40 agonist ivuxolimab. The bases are TGTGCCAGCAGCGTTGGGGTTTGGACAGATACGCAGTATTTT. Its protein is CASSVGVWTDTQYF.